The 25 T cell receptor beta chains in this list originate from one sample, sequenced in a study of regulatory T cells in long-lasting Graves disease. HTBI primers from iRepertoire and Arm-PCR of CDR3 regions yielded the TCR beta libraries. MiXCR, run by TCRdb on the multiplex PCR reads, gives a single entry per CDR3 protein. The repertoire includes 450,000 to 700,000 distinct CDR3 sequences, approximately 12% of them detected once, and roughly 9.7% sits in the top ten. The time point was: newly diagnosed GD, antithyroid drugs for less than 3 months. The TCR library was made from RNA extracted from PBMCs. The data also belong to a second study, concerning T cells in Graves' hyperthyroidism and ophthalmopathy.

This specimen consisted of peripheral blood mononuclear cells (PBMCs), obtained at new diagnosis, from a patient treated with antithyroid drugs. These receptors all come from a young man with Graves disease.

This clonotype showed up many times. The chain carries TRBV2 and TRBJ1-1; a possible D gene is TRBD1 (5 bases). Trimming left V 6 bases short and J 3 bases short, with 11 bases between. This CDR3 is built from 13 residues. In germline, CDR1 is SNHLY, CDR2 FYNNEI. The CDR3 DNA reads TGTGCCAGCAGGGCGCAGGGAGACACTGAAGCTTTCTTT. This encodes CASRAQGDTEAFF.

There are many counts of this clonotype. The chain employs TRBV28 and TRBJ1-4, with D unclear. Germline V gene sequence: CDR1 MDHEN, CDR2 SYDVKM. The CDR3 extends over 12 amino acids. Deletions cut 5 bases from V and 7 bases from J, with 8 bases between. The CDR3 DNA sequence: TGTGCCAGCAGTGTCAATCCTGAAAAACTGTTTTTT. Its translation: CASSVNPEKLFF.

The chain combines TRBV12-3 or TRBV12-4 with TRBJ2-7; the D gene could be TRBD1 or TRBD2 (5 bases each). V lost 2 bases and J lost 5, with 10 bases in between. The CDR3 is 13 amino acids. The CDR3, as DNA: TGTGCCAGCAGTTTACGAGGGGTCGACGAGCAGTACTTC. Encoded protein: CASSLRGVDEQYF.

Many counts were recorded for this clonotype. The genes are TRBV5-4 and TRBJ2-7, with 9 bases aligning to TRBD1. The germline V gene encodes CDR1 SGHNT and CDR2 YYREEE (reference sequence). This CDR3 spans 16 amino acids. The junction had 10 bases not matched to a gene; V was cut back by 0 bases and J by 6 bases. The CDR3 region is CASSLGWTGAGGEQYF. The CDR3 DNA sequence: TGTGCCAGCAGCTTGGGGTGGACAGGGGCCGGGGGCGAGCAGTACTTC.

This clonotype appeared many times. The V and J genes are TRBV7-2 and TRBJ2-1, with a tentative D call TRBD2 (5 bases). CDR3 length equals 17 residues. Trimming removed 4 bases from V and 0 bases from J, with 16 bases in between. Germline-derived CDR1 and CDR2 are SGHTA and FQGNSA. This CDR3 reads CASSSGISISSYNEQFF. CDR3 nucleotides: TGTGCCAGCAGCTCCGGGATAAGCATTAGCTCCTACAATGAGCAGTTCTTC.

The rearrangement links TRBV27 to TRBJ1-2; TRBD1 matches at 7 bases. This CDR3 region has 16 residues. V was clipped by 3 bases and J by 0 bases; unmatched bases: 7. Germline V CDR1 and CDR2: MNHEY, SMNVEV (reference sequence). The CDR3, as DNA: TGTGCCAGCAGTTTTTTCAGGACAGGAGCTAACTATGGCTACACCTTC. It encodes CASSFFRTGANYGYTF.

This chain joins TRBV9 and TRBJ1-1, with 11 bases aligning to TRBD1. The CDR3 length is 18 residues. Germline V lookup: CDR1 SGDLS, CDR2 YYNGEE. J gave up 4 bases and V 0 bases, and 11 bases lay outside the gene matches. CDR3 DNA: TGTGCCAGCAGCGTAGACCCCCTTGGGACAGGGGGGAGCACTGAAGCTTTCTTT. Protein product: CASSVDPLGTGGSTEAFF. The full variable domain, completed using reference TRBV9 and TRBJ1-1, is DSGVTQTPKHLITATGQRVTLRCSPRSGDLSVYWYQQSLDQGLQFLIQYYNGEERAKGNILERFSAQQFPDLHSELNLSSLELGDSALYFCASSVDPLGTGGSTEAFFGQGTRLTVV.

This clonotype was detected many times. Written as DNA, the CDR3 is TGTGCCAGCAGTTTAGCGACGACTAGCCAAAACTACGAGCAGTACTTC. This sequence encodes CASSLATTSQNYEQYF. The genes are TRBV12-3 or TRBV12-4 and TRBJ2-7, with 7 nucleotides matching TRBD2. This CDR3 spans 16 amino acids. Trimming cost V 0 bases and J 3 bases; bases outside gene matches: 8.

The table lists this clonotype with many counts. The CDR3 nucleotides read TGTGCCAGCGACCGGACTAGCGGATACCCCGCCTACGAGCAGTACTTC. Translated: CASDRTSGYPAYEQYF. The chain combines TRBV7-2 with TRBJ2-7; 10 nucleotides align to TRBD2. Germline V lookup: CDR1 SGHTA, CDR2 FQGNSA. V lost 8 bases to trimming and J lost 2 bases; unmatched junction nucleotides: 12. CDR3 length: 16 amino acids.

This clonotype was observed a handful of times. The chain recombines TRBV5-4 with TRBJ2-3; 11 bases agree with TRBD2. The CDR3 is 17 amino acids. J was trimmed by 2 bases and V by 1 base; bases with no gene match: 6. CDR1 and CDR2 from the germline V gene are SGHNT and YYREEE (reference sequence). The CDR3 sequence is CASSLWGTSGYTDTQYF. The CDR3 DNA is TGTGCCAGCAGCTTGTGGGGGACTAGCGGATACACAGATACGCAGTATTTT.

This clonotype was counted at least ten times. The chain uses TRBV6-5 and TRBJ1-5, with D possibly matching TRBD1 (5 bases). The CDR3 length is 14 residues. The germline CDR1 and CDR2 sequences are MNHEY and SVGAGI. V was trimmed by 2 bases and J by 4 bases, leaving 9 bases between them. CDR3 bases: TGTGCCAGCAGTTACGGGGCAGTAAATCAGCCCCAGCATTTT. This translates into CASSYGAVNQPQHF.

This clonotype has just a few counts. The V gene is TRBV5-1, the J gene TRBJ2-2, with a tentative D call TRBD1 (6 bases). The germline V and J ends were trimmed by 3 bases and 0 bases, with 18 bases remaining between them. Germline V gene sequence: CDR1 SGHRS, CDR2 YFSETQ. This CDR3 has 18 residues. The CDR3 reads CASSSGTRLNPNTGELFF. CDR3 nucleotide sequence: TGCGCCAGCAGCTCCGGGACAAGACTGAACCCGAACACCGGGGAGCTGTTTTTT.

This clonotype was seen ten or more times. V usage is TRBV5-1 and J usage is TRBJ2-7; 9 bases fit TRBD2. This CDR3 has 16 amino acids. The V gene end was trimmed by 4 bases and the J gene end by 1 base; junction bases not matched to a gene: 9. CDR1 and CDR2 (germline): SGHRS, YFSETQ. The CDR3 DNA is TGCGCCAGCAGCCCGGAGACTAGCGGAGATTCCTACGAGCAGTACTTC. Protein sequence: CASSPETSGDSYEQYF.

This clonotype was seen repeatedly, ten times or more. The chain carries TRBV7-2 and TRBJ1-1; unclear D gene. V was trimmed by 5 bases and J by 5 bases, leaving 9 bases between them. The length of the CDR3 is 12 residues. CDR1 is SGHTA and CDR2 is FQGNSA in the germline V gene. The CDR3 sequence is CASSRLLTEAFF. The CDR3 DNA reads TGTGCCAGCAGCCGACTATTAACTGAAGCTTTCTTT.

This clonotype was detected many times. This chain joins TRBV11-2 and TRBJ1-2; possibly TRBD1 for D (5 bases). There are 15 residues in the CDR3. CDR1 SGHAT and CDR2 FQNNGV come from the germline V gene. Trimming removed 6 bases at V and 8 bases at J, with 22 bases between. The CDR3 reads CASRLQWAGGLGYTF. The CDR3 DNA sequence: TGTGCCAGCAGGTTACAGTGGGCGGGGGGACTCGGCTACACCTTC.

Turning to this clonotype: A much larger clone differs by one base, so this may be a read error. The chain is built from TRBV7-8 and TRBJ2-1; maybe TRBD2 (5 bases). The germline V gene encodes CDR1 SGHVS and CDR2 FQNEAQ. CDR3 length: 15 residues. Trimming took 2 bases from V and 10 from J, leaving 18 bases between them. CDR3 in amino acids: CASSLNLVIAREQFF. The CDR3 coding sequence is TGTGCCAGCAGCTTAAACCTGGTGATAGCGAGGGAGCAGTTCTTC.

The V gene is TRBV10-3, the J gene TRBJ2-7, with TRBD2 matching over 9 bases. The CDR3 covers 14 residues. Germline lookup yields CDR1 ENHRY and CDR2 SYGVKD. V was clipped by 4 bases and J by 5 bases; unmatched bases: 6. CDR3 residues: CAISASGERHEQYF. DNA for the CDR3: TGTGCCATCAGTGCTAGCGGGGAGCGCCACGAGCAGTACTTC.

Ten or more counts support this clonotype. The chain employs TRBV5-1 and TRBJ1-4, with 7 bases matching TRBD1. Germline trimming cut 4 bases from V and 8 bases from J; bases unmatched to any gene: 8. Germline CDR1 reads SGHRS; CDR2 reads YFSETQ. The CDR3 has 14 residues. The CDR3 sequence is CASSDRDRGEKLFF. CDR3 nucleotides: TGCGCCAGCAGCGACCGGGACAGAGGAGAAAAACTGTTTTTT. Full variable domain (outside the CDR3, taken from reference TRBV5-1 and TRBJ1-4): KAGVTQTPRYLIKTRGQQVTLSCSPISGHRSVSWYQQTPGQGLQFLFEYFSETQRNKGNFPGRFSGRQFSNSRSEMNVSTLELGDSALYLCASSDRDRGEKLFFGSGTQLSVL.

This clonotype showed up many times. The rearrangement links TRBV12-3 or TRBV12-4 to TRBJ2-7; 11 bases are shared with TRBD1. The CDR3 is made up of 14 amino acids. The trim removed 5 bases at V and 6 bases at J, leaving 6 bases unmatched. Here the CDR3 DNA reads TGTGCCAGCAGTCTGGGACAGGGGGAAAGCGAGCAGTACTTC. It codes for CASSLGQGESEQYF.

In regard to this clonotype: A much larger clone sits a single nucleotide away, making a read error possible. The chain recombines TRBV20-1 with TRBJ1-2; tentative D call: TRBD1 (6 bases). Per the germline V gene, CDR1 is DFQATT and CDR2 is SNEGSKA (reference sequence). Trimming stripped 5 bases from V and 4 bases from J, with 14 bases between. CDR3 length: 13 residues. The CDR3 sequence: CSAGPDRFYGYTF. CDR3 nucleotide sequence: TGCAGTGCTGGCCCCGACAGGTTCTATGGCTACACCTTC.

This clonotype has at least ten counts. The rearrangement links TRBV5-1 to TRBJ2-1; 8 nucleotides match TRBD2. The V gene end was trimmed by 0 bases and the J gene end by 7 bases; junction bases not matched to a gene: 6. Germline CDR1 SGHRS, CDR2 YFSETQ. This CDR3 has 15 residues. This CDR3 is CASSLGGAGANEQFF. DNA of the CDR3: TGCGCCAGCAGCTTGGGTGGAGCGGGAGCGAATGAGCAGTTCTTC.

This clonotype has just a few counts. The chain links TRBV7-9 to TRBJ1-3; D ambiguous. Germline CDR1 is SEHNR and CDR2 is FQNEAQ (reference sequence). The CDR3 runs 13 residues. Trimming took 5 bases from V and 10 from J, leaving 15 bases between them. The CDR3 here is CASSIDGDWTIYF. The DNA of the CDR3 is TGTGCCAGCAGCATAGACGGCGACTGGACCATATATTTT.

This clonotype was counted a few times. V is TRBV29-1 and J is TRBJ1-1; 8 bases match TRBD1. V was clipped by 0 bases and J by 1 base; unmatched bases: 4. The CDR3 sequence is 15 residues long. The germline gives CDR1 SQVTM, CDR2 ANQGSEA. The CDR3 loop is CSVEDDGTGNTEAFF. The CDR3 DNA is TGCAGCGTTGAAGATGACGGGACAGGGAACACTGAAGCTTTCTTT.

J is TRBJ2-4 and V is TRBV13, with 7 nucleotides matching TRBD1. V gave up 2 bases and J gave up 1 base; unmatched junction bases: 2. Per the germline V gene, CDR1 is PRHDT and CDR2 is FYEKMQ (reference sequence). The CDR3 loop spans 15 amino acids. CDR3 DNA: TGTGCCAGCAGCTTAACACAGGGGGCCAAAAACATTCAGTACTTC. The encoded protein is CASSLTQGAKNIQYF.

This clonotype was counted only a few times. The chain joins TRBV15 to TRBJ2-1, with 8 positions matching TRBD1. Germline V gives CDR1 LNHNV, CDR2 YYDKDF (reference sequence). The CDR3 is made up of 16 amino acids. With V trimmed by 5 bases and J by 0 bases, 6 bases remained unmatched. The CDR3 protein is CATSFGQGHSYNEQFF. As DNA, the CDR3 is TGTGCCACCAGCTTCGGACAGGGCCACTCCTACAATGAGCAGTTCTTC. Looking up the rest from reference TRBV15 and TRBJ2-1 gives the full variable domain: DAMVIQNPRYQVTQFGKPVTLSCSQTLNHNVMYWYQQKSSQAPKLLFHYYDKDFNNEADTPDNFQSRRPNTSFCFLDIRSPGLGDTAMYLCATSFGQGHSYNEQFFGPGTRLTVL.